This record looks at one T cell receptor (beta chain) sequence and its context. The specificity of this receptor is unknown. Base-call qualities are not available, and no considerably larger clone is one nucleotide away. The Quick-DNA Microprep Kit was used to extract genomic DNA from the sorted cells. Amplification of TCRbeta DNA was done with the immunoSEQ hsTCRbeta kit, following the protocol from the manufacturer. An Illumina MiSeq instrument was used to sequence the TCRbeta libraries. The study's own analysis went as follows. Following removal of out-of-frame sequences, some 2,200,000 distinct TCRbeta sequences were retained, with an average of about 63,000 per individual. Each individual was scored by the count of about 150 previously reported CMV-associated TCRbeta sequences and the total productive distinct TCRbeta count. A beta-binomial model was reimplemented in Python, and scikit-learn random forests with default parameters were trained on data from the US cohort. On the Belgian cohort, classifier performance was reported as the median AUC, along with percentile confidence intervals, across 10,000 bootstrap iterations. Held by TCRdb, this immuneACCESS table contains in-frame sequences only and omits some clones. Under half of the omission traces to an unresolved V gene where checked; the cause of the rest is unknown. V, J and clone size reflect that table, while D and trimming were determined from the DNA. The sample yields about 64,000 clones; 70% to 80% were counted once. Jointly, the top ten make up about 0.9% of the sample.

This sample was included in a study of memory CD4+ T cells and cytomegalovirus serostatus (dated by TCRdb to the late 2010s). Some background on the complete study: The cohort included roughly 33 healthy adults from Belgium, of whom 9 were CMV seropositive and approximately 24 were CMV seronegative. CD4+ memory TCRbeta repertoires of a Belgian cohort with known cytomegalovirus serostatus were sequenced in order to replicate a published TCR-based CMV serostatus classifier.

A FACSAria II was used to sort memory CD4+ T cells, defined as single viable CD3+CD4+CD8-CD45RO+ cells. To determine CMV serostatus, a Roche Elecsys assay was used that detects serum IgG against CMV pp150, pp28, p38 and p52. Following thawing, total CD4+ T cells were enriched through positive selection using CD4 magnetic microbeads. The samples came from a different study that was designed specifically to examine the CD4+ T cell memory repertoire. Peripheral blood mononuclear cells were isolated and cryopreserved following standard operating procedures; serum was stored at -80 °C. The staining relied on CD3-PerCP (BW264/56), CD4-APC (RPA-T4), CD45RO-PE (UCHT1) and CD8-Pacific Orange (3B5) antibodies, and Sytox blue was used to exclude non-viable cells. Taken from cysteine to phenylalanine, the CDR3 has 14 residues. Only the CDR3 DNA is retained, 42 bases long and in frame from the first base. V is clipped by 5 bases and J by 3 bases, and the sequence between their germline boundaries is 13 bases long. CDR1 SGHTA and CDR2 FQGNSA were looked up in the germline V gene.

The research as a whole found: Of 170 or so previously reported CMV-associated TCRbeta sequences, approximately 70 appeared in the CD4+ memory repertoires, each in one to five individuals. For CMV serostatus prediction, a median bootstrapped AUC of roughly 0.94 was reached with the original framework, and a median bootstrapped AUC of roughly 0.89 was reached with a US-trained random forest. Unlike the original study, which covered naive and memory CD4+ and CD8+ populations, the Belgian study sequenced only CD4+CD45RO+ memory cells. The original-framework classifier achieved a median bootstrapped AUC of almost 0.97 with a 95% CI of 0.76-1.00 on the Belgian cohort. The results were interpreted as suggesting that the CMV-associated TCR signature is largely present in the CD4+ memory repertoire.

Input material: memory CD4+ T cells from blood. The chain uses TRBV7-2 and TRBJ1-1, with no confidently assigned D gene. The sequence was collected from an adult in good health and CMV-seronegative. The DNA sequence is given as TGTGCCAGCAGCATGGACGGATCCCACACTGAAGCTTTCTTT. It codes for CASSMDGSHTEAFF.